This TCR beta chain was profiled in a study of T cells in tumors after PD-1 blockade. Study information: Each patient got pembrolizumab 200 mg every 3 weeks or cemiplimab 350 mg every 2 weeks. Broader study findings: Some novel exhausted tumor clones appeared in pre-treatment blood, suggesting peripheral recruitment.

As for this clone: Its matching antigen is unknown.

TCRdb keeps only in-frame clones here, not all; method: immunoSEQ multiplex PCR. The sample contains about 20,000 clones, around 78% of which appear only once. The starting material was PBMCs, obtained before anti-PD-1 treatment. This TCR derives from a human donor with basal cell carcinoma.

CDR3 in DNA: TGTGCCAGCACCCCCAGCCTGGCAGATTTAAACTATGGCTACACCTTC. This codes for CASTPSLADLNYGYTF. V usage is TRBV28 and J usage is TRBJ1-2; D gene uncertain. Trimming stripped 7 bases from V and 2 bases from J, with 20 bases between. This CDR3 comprises 16 residues. Germline V gene data show CDR1 as MDHEN and CDR2 as SYDVKM.